This section outlines one T cell receptor beta chain sequence together with its context. Produced via immunoSEQ multiplex PCR; TCRdb's table is partial and in-frame only. Of tens of thousands of clones in the sample, 75% to 90% were seen once. The sample comes from a study of OX40 agonist ivuxolimab in advanced cancers. The V gene's germline CDR1 is GTSNPN and CDR2 SVGIG (reference sequence). The CDR3 is 16 amino acids. V shed 5 bases, J shed 5 bases, and the junction held 11 bases outside the gene matches. This specimen consisted of CD4+ or CD8+ T cells sorted from blood, obtained in a trial of the OX40 agonist ivuxolimab. The source of this sequence is an adult with an advanced solid tumor such as melanoma, head and neck, liver or kidney cancer. This rearrangement joins TRBV30 to TRBJ2-2, with TRBD2 identical over 10 bases. In DNA form, the CDR3 reads TGTGCCTGGGGGCGGCTAGCGGGAGTACGGACCGGGGAGCTGTTTTTT. Protein sequence: CAWGRLAGVRTGELFF.